Each of the 28 T cell receptor beta chains below was sequenced from the same sample in a study of T cell changes during pregnancy in multiple sclerosis. Libraries were prepared by immunoSEQ multiplex PCR; TCRdb keeps only in-frame clonotypes and omits some of them. The repertoire holds around 62,000 clones, with 80% to 90% as singletons. The sample in question was peripheral blood, obtained in the first trimester of pregnancy. These receptors all come from a female donor with multiple sclerosis, enrolled in a pregnancy study.

The chain recombines TRBV7-9 with TRBJ1-5; tentative D call: TRBD1 (5 bases). Per germline, CDR1 SEHNR and CDR2 FQNEAQ (reference sequence). The CDR3 consists of 17 residues. Trimming shortened V by 1 base and J by 1 base, and 14 bases separated the two germline ends. Here the CDR3 DNA reads TGTGCCAGCAGCTTAGGGGGGGTCCGGGGAAGCAATCAGCCCCAGCATTTT. Encoded protein: CASSLGGVRGSNQPQHF.

The chain uses TRBV9 and TRBJ2-2; 7 positions match TRBD2. CDR3 length equals 14 residues. Germline CDR1 is SGDLS and CDR2 is YYNGEE. The V gene end was trimmed by 3 bases and the J gene end by 1 base; junction bases not matched to a gene: 0. The CDR3 coding sequence is TGTGCCAGCAGCGGGGGGGGGAACACCGGGGAGCTGTTTTTT. Amino acids: CASSGGGNTGELFF.

The J gene is TRBJ1-6, the V gene TRBV6-4, with a possible D match to TRBD1 (5 bases). This CDR3 has 17 amino acids. Germline V gene sequence: CDR1 MRHNA, CDR2 SNTAGT. V gave up 6 bases and J gave up 5 bases, with 20 bases separating them. Written as DNA, the CDR3 is TGTGCCAGCAGCCTACCTTCCAGGGCCCGGGATAATTCACCCCTCCACTTT. It codes for CASSLPSRARDNSPLHF.

The rearrangement joins TRBV7-6 to TRBJ2-1; perhaps TRBD2 as D (5 bases). Trimming pared 5 bases from V and 2 bases from J, leaving 13 bases between. The CDR3 is 15 residues long. CDR1 is SGHVS and CDR2 is FNYEAQ in the germline V gene. In DNA form, the CDR3 reads TGTGCCAGCAGCCTAAGGAGGTCCGCCTACAATGAGCAGTTCTTC. It yields the protein CASSLRRSAYNEQFF.

The V gene is TRBV7-2, the J gene TRBJ1-2, with D possibly being TRBD1 (5 bases). The germline V gene encodes CDR1 SGHTA and CDR2 FQGNSA. The V gene lost 5 bases and the J gene lost 6 bases, with 13 bases spanning the gap. The CDR3 has 13 amino acids. CDR3 sequence (DNA): TGTGCCAGCAGCCTCGACAGCTATAATGGCTACACCTTC. Its protein is CASSLDSYNGYTF. Full variable domain (missing parts from reference TRBV7-2 and TRBJ1-2): GAGVSQSPSNKVTEKGKDVELRCDPISGHTALYWYRQSLGQGLEFLIYFQGNSAPDKSGLPSDRFSAERTGGSVSTLTIQRTQQEDSAVYLCASSLDSYNGYTFGSGTRLTVV.

This clone was detected a few times. The chain employs TRBV11-3 and TRBJ2-1, with a tentative D call TRBD2 (5 bases). The CDR3 has 16 residues. The germline V gene encodes CDR1 SGHNT and CDR2 YENEEA. V lost 4 bases and J 10 bases, leaving 23 bases between the germline ends. The CDR3 DNA reads TGTGCCAGCAGCTCCTCCTTAGGGCGGGCGACGGGAGAGCAGTTCTTC. Translation gives CASSSSLGRATGEQFF.

The rearrangement joins TRBV5-1 to TRBJ2-5, with 8 bases fitting TRBD2. Germline loops: CDR1 SGHRS, CDR2 YFSETQ. Germline trimming cut 0 bases from V and 5 bases from J; bases unmatched to any gene: 12. The CDR3 consists of 17 residues. The CDR3 loop reads CASSLGIGSGNLETQYF. For the CDR3, the DNA is TGCGCCAGCAGCTTGGGCATCGGTAGCGGGAATCTGGAGACCCAGTACTTC.

The chain is built from TRBV14 and TRBJ2-7; no definite D call. The V gene's germline CDR1 is SGHDN and CDR2 FVKESK. This CDR3 is built from 11 residues. With 4 bases removed from V and 3 bases from J, the gap between germline ends came to 4 bases. CDR3 sequence: CASSPGYEQYF. CDR3 bases: TGTGCCAGCAGCCCAGGCTACGAGCAGTACTTC.

The V and J genes are TRBV5-5 and TRBJ1-1; TRBD1 matches at 7 bases. V trimming: 4 bases; J trimming: 0 bases; junction bases outside the gene matches: 9. The CDR3 runs to 16 residues. Germline CDR1 is SGHKS and CDR2 is YYEKEE (reference sequence). The CDR3 DNA sequence: TGTGCCAGCAGCGAGAACAGGGGCCGTTTGAACACTGAAGCTTTCTTT. This codes for CASSENRGRLNTEAFF.

V and J are TRBV6-5 and TRBJ2-7, with TRBD2 matching over 9 bases. The CDR3 sequence is 16 residues long. J gave up 0 bases and V 0 bases, and 3 bases lay outside the gene matches. Germline CDR1 MNHEY, CDR2 SVGAGI. CDR3 region: CASSYSSGGNSYEQYF. The CDR3, as DNA: TGTGCCAGCAGTTACTCAAGCGGGGGGAACTCCTACGAGCAGTACTTC.

The chain links TRBV19 to TRBJ2-7; 9 nucleotides match TRBD1. The ends lost 5 bases at V and 6 bases at J; junction bases unmatched: 8. Germline loops: CDR1 LNHDA, CDR2 SQIVND (reference sequence). CDR3 length equals 14 residues. CDR3 region: CASSSTGGSSEQYF. CDR3 nucleotides: TGTGCCAGTAGTTCGACAGGGGGTTCTAGCGAGCAGTACTTC.

The chain couples TRBV19 to TRBJ1-2; D call uncertain. CDR3 length: 15 residues. Germline lookup yields CDR1 LNHDA and CDR2 SQIVND (reference sequence). With 0 bases removed from V and 2 bases from J, the gap between germline ends came to 10 bases. CDR3 in DNA: TGTGCCAGTAGTATAGATACCCGGAGCAACTATGGCTACACCTTC. Its translation is CASSIDTRSNYGYTF.

The V and J genes are TRBV19 and TRBJ2-1, with 7 bases that match TRBD2. The CDR3 runs 14 residues. The germline V gene encodes CDR1 LNHDA and CDR2 SQIVND (reference sequence). V dropped 1 base and J dropped 7; count of bases not matched to a gene: 4. The CDR3, as DNA: TGTGCCAGTAGTATAGTGGGAGGGGCTAATGAGCAGTTCTTC. Encoded protein: CASSIVGGANEQFF.

This clone occurred a few times. V usage is TRBV14 and J usage is TRBJ1-1; 8 bases align to TRBD1. This CDR3 has 13 amino acids. In germline, CDR1 is SGHDN, CDR2 FVKESK. The trim removed 2 bases at V and 4 bases at J, leaving 0 bases unmatched. The CDR3 nucleotides are TGTGCCAGCAGCCAAACAGGGGGCACTGAAGCTTTCTTT. Translating gives CASSQTGGTEAFF.

J is TRBJ2-1 and V is TRBV4-3; 8 nucleotides match TRBD1. Germline loops: CDR1 LGHNA, CDR2 YSLEER. V was clipped by 1 base and J by 6 bases; unmatched bases: 8. This CDR3 is 16 amino acids long. CDR3 DNA: TGCGCCAGCAGCCAAGCAGGGGGCTTTAGTCTCAATGAGCAGTTCTTC. This translates into CASSQAGGFSLNEQFF.

The chain combines TRBV5-1 with TRBJ1-1, with 7 bases lining up with TRBD1. Germline V gene data show CDR1 as SGHRS and CDR2 as YFSETQ. The CDR3 consists of 14 residues. Trimming took 3 bases from V and 6 from J; bases not matched to a gene: 8. CDR3 sequence: CASSSYRGSSEAFF. The CDR3 coding sequence is TGCGCCAGCAGCTCATACAGGGGATCCTCTGAAGCTTTCTTT. The full variable domain, rest sourced from reference TRBV5-1 and TRBJ1-1, is KAGVTQTPRYLIKTRGQQVTLSCSPISGHRSVSWYQQTPGQGLQFLFEYFSETQRNKGNFPGRFSGRQFSNSRSEMNVSTLELGDSALYLCASSSYRGSSEAFFGQGTRLTVV.

The chain couples TRBV19 to TRBJ1-3; unclear D gene. Looked up from germline, CDR1 is LNHDA and CDR2 is SQIVND (reference sequence). The CDR3 loop spans 14 amino acids. Trimming stripped 6 bases from V and 1 base from J, with 10 bases between. CDR3 loop: CASSLRGSGNTIYF. The CDR3 nucleotides read TGTGCCAGTAGCCTCCGGGGATCTGGAAACACCATATATTTT.

This clone occurred a few times. The chain has TRBV6-1 and TRBJ2-7, with D tentatively TRBD1 (6 bases). The germline V gene has CDR1 MNHNS and CDR2 SASEGT. This CDR3 has 14 amino acids. V was shortened by 10 bases and J by 4 bases, with 20 bases between the two germline ends. CDR3 DNA: TGTGCCACCAAGGTGAGGCAGGGGCTGTACGAGCAGTACTTC. It yields the protein CATKVRQGLYEQYF.

V and J are TRBV6-6 and TRBJ1-2, with 8 bases matching TRBD1. Germline lookup yields CDR1 MNHNY and CDR2 SVGAGI (reference sequence). After removal of 5 bases from V and 4 bases from J, the junction contained 6 bases not matched to a gene. This CDR3 contains 14 residues. CDR3 bases: TGTGCCAGCAGTCCAGGGGGCATGGTCTATGGCTACACCTTC. Translated: CASSPGGMVYGYTF.

The gene calls are TRBV5-1 and TRBJ1-2; 9 nucleotides agree with TRBD1. V lost 2 bases to trimming and J lost 7 bases; unmatched junction nucleotides: 9. CDR3 size: 15 residues. Germline-derived CDR1 and CDR2 are SGHRS and YFSETQ. Here the CDR3 DNA reads TGCGCCAGCAGCTTAGCAGCCGGGACAGGGTCTGGCTACACCTTC. Its protein is CASSLAAGTGSGYTF. Filled out from reference TRBV5-1 and TRBJ1-2, the complete variable domain reads KAGVTQTPRYLIKTRGQQVTLSCSPISGHRSVSWYQQTPGQGLQFLFEYFSETQRNKGNFPGRFSGRQFSNSRSEMNVSTLELGDSALYLCASSLAAGTGSGYTFGSGTRLTVV.

The rearrangement links TRBV19 to TRBJ2-5, with D maybe TRBD1 (6 bases). In germline, CDR1 is LNHDA, CDR2 SQIVND (reference sequence). The V end lost 3 bases, the J end lost 3 bases, and 8 bases lay between the germline ends. There are 13 residues in the CDR3. CDR3 amino acids: CASSIGTKETQYF. CDR3 nucleotide sequence: TGTGCCAGTAGTATCGGGACAAAAGAGACCCAGTACTTC.

This chain uses TRBV30 with TRBJ1-1, with TRBD1 matching over 8 bases. Looked up from germline, CDR1 is GTSNPN and CDR2 is SVGIG (reference sequence). The V and J ends lost 3 bases and 3 bases, in that order; junction bases with no gene match: 3. The CDR3 spans 13 residues. The CDR3 bases are TGTGCCTGGAGCAGGGGGCTTGACACTGAAGCTTTCTTT. Translated, it gives CAWSRGLDTEAFF.

The J gene is TRBJ2-1, the V gene TRBV27, with a possible D match to TRBD2 (6 bases). Germline CDR1 MNHEY, CDR2 SMNVEV (reference sequence). Trimming took 5 bases from V and 4 from J, leaving 12 bases between them. There are 14 residues in the CDR3. CDR3 coding DNA: TGTGCCAGCAGTCCCCAACGGGGGTACAATGAGCAGTTCTTC. Translation gives CASSPQRGYNEQFF.

This sequence joins TRBV5-6 and TRBJ1-3; perhaps TRBD1 as D (6 bases). This CDR3 spans 16 amino acids. CDR1 and CDR2 from the germline V gene are SGHDT and YYEEEE. Trimming shortened V by 1 base and J by 4 bases, and 15 bases separated the two germline ends. The CDR3 coding sequence is TGTGCCAGCAGCTTGATCCGGGGGGCGTCCGGAAACACCATATATTTT. Translation gives CASSLIRGASGNTIYF.

The chain recombines TRBV25-1 with TRBJ1-1; 8 bases fit TRBD1. V was pared by 6 bases and J by 4 bases, with 7 bases of the junction left unmatched. The germline gives CDR1 MGHDK, CDR2 SYGVNS. The CDR3 has 14 residues. The CDR3 here is CASSQGARGTEAFF. CDR3 nucleotides: TGTGCCAGCAGCCAGGGGGCAAGGGGCACTGAAGCTTTCTTT.

This rearrangement joins TRBV19 to TRBJ1-3; 8 bases fit TRBD1. J was trimmed by 4 bases and V by 4 bases; bases with no gene match: 6. CDR1 LNHDA and CDR2 SQIVND come from the germline V gene (reference sequence). The CDR3 loop spans 15 amino acids. This CDR3 reads CASSTGGAWGNTIYF. The CDR3 coding sequence is TGTGCCAGTAGTACAGGGGGCGCGTGGGGAAACACCATATATTTT.

The DNA for the CDR3 is TGTGCCATCAGTGAGTCCGGGACTAGCGGGAAGGGCGGGTACGAGCAGTACTTC. Amino acid sequence: CAISESGTSGKGGYEQYF. The V call is TRBV10-3, the J call TRBJ2-7; 13 bases are a match to TRBD2. CDR1 is ENHRY and CDR2 is SYGVKD in the germline V gene. CDR3 size: 18 residues. V lost 0 bases and J lost 4; bases outside the gene matches: 9.

The gene calls are TRBV5-4 and TRBJ2-5, with 12 bases fitting TRBD2. This CDR3 is built from 15 residues. CDR1 is SGHNT, CDR2 YYREEE, per germline (reference sequence). Trimming removed 3 bases from V and 2 bases from J; junction bases left unmatched: 2. CDR3 nucleotide sequence: TGTGCCAGCAGCTCCGGACTAGCGGGGCAAGAGACCCAGTACTTC. Translation: CASSSGLAGQETQYF.